This T cell receptor (beta chain) stems from a study of OX40 agonist ivuxolimab in advanced cancers. Study overall: Participants, around 80% male, averaged roughly 60 years of age, ranging from 23 to 79.

Patients who had autoimmune disease history or got systemic immunosuppression were left out. Some clones are missing from TCRdb's copy, which holds only in-frame ones; the method was immunoSEQ multiplex PCR. The sample carries some 100,000 clones, approximately 90% recorded once. Germline V gene lookup returns CDR1 LNHDA and CDR2 SQIVND (reference sequence). The CDR3 spans 13 residues. The V end was cut by 2 bases, the J end by 9 bases, with 10 bases between. V usage is TRBV19 and J usage is TRBJ2-2; D ambiguous. Source: CD4+ or CD8+ T cells sorted from blood, taken in a trial of the OX40 agonist ivuxolimab. The clonotype was recovered from an adult with an advanced solid tumor such as melanoma, head and neck, liver or kidney cancer. The CDR3, as DNA: TGTGCCAGTAGTATACCCAACTCCCGGGAGCTGTTTTTT. Translation gives CASSIPNSRELFF.